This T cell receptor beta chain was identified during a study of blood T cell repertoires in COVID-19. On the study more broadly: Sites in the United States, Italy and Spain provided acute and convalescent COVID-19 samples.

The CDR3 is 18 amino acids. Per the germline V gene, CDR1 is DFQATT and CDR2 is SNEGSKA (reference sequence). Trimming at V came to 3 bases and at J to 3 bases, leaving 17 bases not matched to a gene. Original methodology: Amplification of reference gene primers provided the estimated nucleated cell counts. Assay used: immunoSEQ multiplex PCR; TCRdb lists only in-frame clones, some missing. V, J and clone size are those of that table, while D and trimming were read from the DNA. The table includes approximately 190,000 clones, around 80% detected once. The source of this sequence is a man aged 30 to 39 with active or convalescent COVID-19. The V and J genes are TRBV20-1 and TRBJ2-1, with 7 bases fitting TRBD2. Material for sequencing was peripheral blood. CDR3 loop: CSASGRASSRPLYNEQFF. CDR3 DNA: TGCAGTGCTAGTGGGAGGGCCAGCTCCCGGCCCCTCTACAATGAGCAGTTCTTC.